The clone carrying this TCR beta chain was counted ten times or more. Each 10 ml fresh peripheral blood draw supplied the PBMCs. These data are taken from a study of T cells in Graves' hyperthyroidism and ophthalmopathy. Across the whole study: Peripheral blood was drawn at first diagnosis, prior to all treatment.

With 6 bases removed from V and 0 bases from J, the gap between germline ends came to 12 bases. The CDR3 totals 14 residues. Looked up from germline, CDR1 is MNHEY and CDR2 is SMNVEV (reference sequence). TCR beta CDR3 regions were amplified from RNA. Primed by the HTBI set, a first-round RT-PCR was run on the TCR CDR3. TCRdb fed the multiplex PCR reads into MiXCR, producing one record per CDR3 protein. The sample contains about 400,000 distinct CDR3 sequences, more than 13% of which appear only once. The sequence derives from a woman aged 25-40 years with Graves' hyperthyroidism. This sequence joins TRBV27 and TRBJ2-7, with TRBD1 as a possible D gene (6 bases). Sequencing was carried out using blood. In DNA, the CDR3 is TGTGCCAGCAGAATAGGGGGAAGCTCCTACGAGCAGTACTTC. It yields the protein CASRIGGSSYEQYF.